The T cell receptor (beta chain) described here comes from a study of metastatic and nonmetastatic thyroid tumors. TCRdb reanalyzed the PCR reads with MiXCR. The sample lists about 70,000 clones, less than 20% occurring once. Trimming took off 1 base at V and 5 bases at J, with 8 bases between the two ends. The germline V gene encodes CDR1 SEHNR and CDR2 FQNEAQ (reference sequence). The CDR3 has 13 amino acids. Thyroid surgery had not been preceded by any treatment in any patient. This clone was detected many times. The TCR comes from a female donor with papillary thyroid cancer or a benign thyroid nodule (not recorded which). Some clones in this sample may be carry-over from other donors' samples. The material sequenced was blood. This sequence joins TRBV7-9 and TRBJ1-2; no clear D. CDR3: CASSLGASYGYTF. CDR3 coding DNA: TGTGCCAGCAGCTTAGGGGCTTCGTATGGCTACACCTTC.